These 3 T cell receptor beta chains originate from one sample sequenced in a study of T cells in Graves' hyperthyroidism and ophthalmopathy (dated by TCRdb to the late 2010s). Libraries came from multiplex PCR. The run used an Illumina HiSeq 2000. Amplification of TCR beta CDR3 regions was carried out from RNA transcripts. For the first round of RT-PCR on the TCR CDR3, the HTBI primer set was used together with the Qiagen OneStep RT-PCR kit. In TCRdb, the public reads were trimmed at Q25 with fastp and aligned with MiXCR, with productive beta chains retained. Each CDR3 protein gets just one entry, which takes the most common genes and DNA from the rows behind it. The sample table holds a few hundred thousand distinct CDR3 sequences, of which around a fifth were seen once. 49% of the sample is in the top ten clones. The sample comprised blood. The receptor set was obtained from a woman between 65 and 79 years old with Graves' ophthalmopathy.

The sample holds many counts of this clonotype. The rearrangement joins TRBV20-1 to TRBJ1-5; tentatively, D is TRBD1 (5 bases). CDR3 length: 14 residues. Between the trimmed V and J ends, which lost 1 base and 0 bases, there was a span of 7 bases. Germline V gives CDR1 DFQATT, CDR2 SNEGSKA (reference sequence). The CDR3 DNA follows: TGCAGTGCTAGAGTTCAGGGTAGCAATCAGCCCCAGCATTTT. It translates to CSARVQGSNQPQHF.

This clonotype was counted at least ten times. This chain connects TRBV27 to TRBJ2-7; unclear D gene. Germline CDR1 is MNHEY and CDR2 is SMNVEV (reference sequence). Trimming shortened V by 3 bases and J by 7 bases, and 22 bases separated the two germline ends. The CDR3 sequence is 16 residues long. CDR3 protein: CASSFVSGRSTLEQYF. The CDR3 DNA reads as TGTGCCAGCAGTTTTGTGTCCGGACGTAGTACGTTGGAGCAGTACTTC.

This clonotype was seen many times. The chain has TRBV19 and TRBJ2-1; TRBD2 matches at 10 bases. V shed 9 bases and J 7 bases; nucleotides not matched to a gene: 15. The CDR3 is 16 amino acids. Germline CDR1 reads LNHDA; CDR2 reads SQIVND (reference sequence). The CDR3 sequence: CASARNGLAERNEQFF. In nucleotides, the CDR3 is TGTGCCAGCGCGAGAAACGGACTAGCGGAAAGAAATGAGCAGTTCTTC. Together with reference TRBV19 and TRBJ2-1, the CDR3 gives the full variable domain: DGGITQSPKYLFRKEGQNVTLSCEQNLNHDAMYWYRQDPGQGLRLIYYSQIVNDFQKGDIAEGYSVSREKKESFPLTVTSAQKNPTAFYLCASARNGLAERNEQFFGPGTRLTVL.